Each of the 19 T cell receptor beta chains below was sequenced from the same sample in a study of technical replicates of blood from a few donors. The repertoire was sequenced with immunoSEQ multiplex PCR; TCRdb's copy has only in-frame clones and lacks some. The repertoire has more than 65,000 clones, 70% to 90% of them found once; the top ten carry roughly 4%. Sequenced material: PBMCs. The receptors were gathered from a human donor in good health. Some clones in this sample may be carry-over from other donors' samples.

The chain recombines TRBV9 with TRBJ2-3; TRBD1 might be the D (6 bases). The germline gives CDR1 SGDLS, CDR2 YYNGEE. This CDR3 is 14 amino acids long. Deletions cut 3 bases from V and 4 bases from J, with 12 bases between. CDR3 in amino acids: CASSASGAPDTQYF. The CDR3 region has the DNA TGTGCCAGCAGCGCATCAGGGGCCCCAGATACGCAGTATTTT.

In nucleotides, the CDR3 is TGTGCCAGCAGCTTAGGAGAGAACACTGAAGCTTTCTTT. It translates to CASSLGENTEAFF. The chain recombines TRBV7-2 with TRBJ1-1; D remains ambiguous. Trimming stripped 1 base from V and 1 base from J, with 4 bases between. Germline V gene data show CDR1 as SGHTA and CDR2 as FQGNSA. The CDR3 consists of 13 residues.

V is TRBV2 and J is TRBJ1-1; D is possibly TRBD1 (5 bases). The length of the CDR3 is 15 residues. Trimming stripped 0 bases from V and 11 bases from J, with 19 bases between. CDR1 is SNHLY and CDR2 is FYNNEI in the germline V gene. The CDR3 reads CASSEALGAGRDAFF. CDR3 DNA sequence: TGTGCCAGCAGTGAAGCGCTCGGGGCAGGGCGGGACGCTTTCTTT.

The V and J genes are TRBV4-3 and TRBJ2-4, with a possible D match to TRBD2 (5 bases). This CDR3 has 16 residues. Germline CDR1 is LGHNA and CDR2 is YSLEER. The V end was cut by 3 bases, the J end by 1 base, with 13 bases between. The CDR3 reads CASSQAWTGAKNIQYF. The CDR3 bases are TGCGCCAGCAGCCAGGCATGGACGGGGGCCAAAAACATTCAGTACTTC.

The rearrangement uses TRBV7-2 and TRBJ1-2; maybe TRBD1 (6 bases). The germline CDR1 and CDR2 sequences are SGHTA and FQGNSA. The CDR3 contains 15 residues. V lost 3 bases and J lost 0, with 11 bases in between. For the CDR3, the DNA is TGTGCCAGCAGCTTTATGGGGGCAGCTAACTATGGCTACACCTTC. This gives the protein CASSFMGAANYGYTF. Full variable domain (remainder filled in from reference TRBV7-2 and TRBJ1-2): GAGVSQSPSNKVTEKGKDVELRCDPISGHTALYWYRQSLGQGLEFLIYFQGNSAPDKSGLPSDRFSAERTGGSVSTLTIQRTQQEDSAVYLCASSFMGAANYGYTFGSGTRLTVV.

This clone appeared a few times. The chain uses TRBV5-6 and TRBJ2-7, with 11 positions matching TRBD2. Germline CDR1 SGHDT, CDR2 YYEEEE. J lost 2 bases, V lost 7 bases, and 5 bases had no gene match. The CDR3 covers 14 residues. The CDR3 protein is CASGLSGGAYEQYF. The CDR3, as DNA: TGTGCCAGCGGACTTAGCGGGGGGGCCTACGAGCAGTACTTC.

This chain joins TRBV30 and TRBJ2-3; D is undetermined. Germline loops: CDR1 GTSNPN, CDR2 SVGIG (reference sequence). This CDR3 is built from 11 residues. V was trimmed by 4 bases and J by 6 bases, leaving 8 bases between them. Written as DNA, the CDR3 is TGTGCCTGGACCGTCCGGGATACGCAGTATTTT. Encoded protein: CAWTVRDTQYF.

This chain links TRBV18 with TRBJ1-2; TRBD1 matches 7 bases. The ends lost 4 bases at V and 4 bases at J; junction bases unmatched: 3. The length of the CDR3 is 13 residues. Germline V gives CDR1 KGHSH, CDR2 LQKENI. CDR3 DNA sequence: TGTGCCAGCTCACTGGGACAGATCTATGGCTACACCTTC. Encoded protein: CASSLGQIYGYTF.

V gene TRBV27 combines with J gene TRBJ1-5, with 8 positions matching TRBD1. CDR3 length: 15 amino acids. CDR1 and CDR2 from the germline V gene are MNHEY and SMNVEV (reference sequence). V was clipped by 6 bases and J by 11 bases; unmatched bases: 15. The CDR3: CASREDREPSWTQHF. Written as DNA, the CDR3 is TGTGCCAGCAGAGAGGACAGGGAGCCATCGTGGACCCAGCATTTT.

The CDR3 spells CASSLALGNTEAFF. The CDR3 DNA follows: TGCGCCAGCAGCTTGGCCTTGGGCAACACTGAAGCTTTCTTT. This rearrangement joins TRBV5-1 to TRBJ1-1; D is unclear. The CDR3 spans 14 residues. V was shortened by 0 bases and J by 2 bases, with 8 bases between the two germline ends. Germline V gives CDR1 SGHRS, CDR2 YFSETQ.

The CDR3 DNA sequence: TGTGCCAGCAACACTATCGGTTACTCTGGAAACACCATATATTTT. This encodes CASNTIGYSGNTIYF. The J gene is TRBJ1-3, the V gene TRBV28, with D unresolved. Germline V gene data show CDR1 as MDHEN and CDR2 as SYDVKM. This CDR3 spans 15 amino acids. V lost 7 bases and J lost 0, with 13 bases in between.

The V and J genes are TRBV14 and TRBJ1-2; 8 positions match TRBD1. V lost 3 bases, J lost 7 bases, and 13 bases stayed unmatched. Germline V gene data show CDR1 as SGHDN and CDR2 as FVKESK. This CDR3 region has 16 residues. The CDR3 coding sequence is TGTGCCAGCAGCCACCGGGACAGGAGTGAATTTCGTGGCTACACCTTC. This gives the protein CASSHRDRSEFRGYTF.

The chain uses TRBV10-2 and TRBJ2-1; a possible D gene is TRBD2 (6 bases). V dropped 3 bases and J dropped 2 bases, with 8 bases sitting between them. This CDR3 comprises 14 residues. The V gene's germline CDR1 is WSHSY and CDR2 SAAADI. CDR3 coding DNA: TGCGCCAGCAGTGAAGCTAGCGCCTACAATGAGCAGTTCTTC. It specifies CASSEASAYNEQFF.

This clone was seen once. The rearrangement joins TRBV11-2 to TRBJ2-5, with TRBD2 identical over 7 bases. The CDR3 runs 16 residues. V dropped 5 bases and J dropped 5; count of bases not matched to a gene: 14. Germline V gene sequence: CDR1 SGHAT, CDR2 FQNNGV. The CDR3 reads CASSAEPGGGRETQYF. The CDR3, as DNA: TGTGCCAGCAGCGCAGAGCCCGGCGGGGGAAGGGAGACCCAGTACTTC.

V gene TRBV7-9 combines with J gene TRBJ1-1; TRBD1 is a possible D gene (6 bases). V was trimmed by 7 bases and J by 4 bases, leaving 16 bases between them. The length of the CDR3 is 14 residues. CDR1 SEHNR and CDR2 FQNEAQ come from the germline V gene (reference sequence). The CDR3 here is CASMQKGGGTEAFF. CDR3 nucleotides: TGTGCCAGCATGCAGAAAGGGGGGGGCACTGAAGCTTTCTTT.

This clone has only a few counts. The chain couples TRBV4-3 to TRBJ1-3, with 7 nucleotides matching TRBD1. Trimming removed 2 bases from V and 0 bases from J; junction bases left unmatched: 1. CDR1 and CDR2 from the germline V gene are LGHNA and YSLEER. CDR3 length equals 15 residues. The chain's CDR3 is CASSQTGVSGNTIYF. The CDR3 nucleotides are TGCGCCAGCAGCCAAACAGGGGTCTCTGGAAACACCATATATTTT.

V gene TRBV5-8 combines with J gene TRBJ2-2; D is perhaps TRBD2 (5 bases). V lost 5 bases, J lost 7 bases, and 15 bases lay in between. The CDR3 loop spans 14 amino acids. Germline CDR1 is SGHTS and CDR2 is YDEGEE. The CDR3 here is CASRGSPGDGELFF. The CDR3 DNA follows: TGTGCCAGCAGGGGGAGCCCCGGAGACGGGGAGCTGTTTTTT.

The chain couples TRBV27 to TRBJ2-2, with 7 bases identical to TRBD1. The trim removed 6 bases at V and 5 bases at J, leaving 9 bases unmatched. The germline gives CDR1 MNHEY, CDR2 SMNVEV (reference sequence). There are 15 residues in the CDR3. The CDR3: CASSRQGELTGELFF. The DNA of the CDR3 is TGTGCCAGCAGCCGTCAGGGGGAATTGACCGGGGAGCTGTTTTTT.

The genes are TRBV7-9 and TRBJ1-2; D is undetermined. Germline V lookup: CDR1 SEHNR, CDR2 FQNEAQ (reference sequence). This CDR3 region has 14 residues. V lost 0 bases and J lost 4, with 9 bases in between. CDR3 in amino acids: CASSLARAAYGYTF. DNA of the CDR3: TGTGCCAGCAGCTTAGCGAGGGCCGCCTATGGCTACACCTTC.